The rows below give T cell receptor beta chains drawn from one sample of a study of blood T cell repertoires in COVID-19. Assay used: immunoSEQ multiplex PCR; TCRdb lists only in-frame clones, some missing. The sample records about 250,000 clones, about four fifths being singletons. Material for sequencing was PBMCs or T cells enriched from blood (not recorded which). The source of these receptors is a man between 45 and 60 years old who had recovered from COVID-19. CDR3s leave out the opening cysteine and the closing phenylalanine or tryptophan. A D gene is named only where the DNA matches it firmly. Size is omitted from some rows. Given values are once, few, many or a class for expanded clones.

CDR3: ASSSLRDRQETQY
V: TRBV5-4
size: many
D: TRBD1

CDR3: ASIARSEKLF
V: TRBV6-5
size: NA
D: NA

CDR3: ASSLTRGSAANQF
V: TRBV7-3
size: NA
D: NA

CDR3: ASSPGGSEKLF
V: TRBV7-2
size: NA
D: NA

CDR3: ATSDRLGGQGFYGTDTQY
V: TRBV24-1
size: NA
D: TRBD1

CDR3: ASSVAQLTDTQY
V: TRBV9
size: once
D: NA

CDR3: ASSYNPRVGSYNEQF
V: TRBV6-2/TRBV6-3
size: NA
D: NA

CDR3: ASSLTPGEDNEQF
V: TRBV13
size: NA
D: NA

CDR3: TSSHRGVSTDTQY
V: TRBV1
size: NA
D: NA

CDR3: ASNPDRGHFYEQY
V: TRBV10-2
size: NA
D: TRBD1

CDR3: ASRWGRGVENTEAF
V: TRBV19
size: NA
D: NA

CDR3: ASTRTGSMNEQF
V: TRBV5-1
size: NA
D: NA

CDR3: ACPRERGSYEQY
V: TRBV30
size: NA
D: TRBD2

CDR3: ASSRLGGQGYEAF
V: TRBV18
size: NA
D: TRBD1

CDR3: ASSQRESSGANVLT
V: TRBV18
size: NA
D: NA

CDR3: ASSGGGFGSYNSPLH
V: TRBV6-1
size: NA
D: NA

CDR3: ASSQDQDRLFFNEKLF
V: TRBV4-1
size: NA
D: TRBD1

CDR3: ASSRLAGGFYEQF
V: TRBV6-4
size: NA
D: TRBD2

CDR3: ASSSTMESFEQY
V: TRBV7-9
size: once
D: NA

CDR3: ASRAGTGINYGYT
V: TRBV14
size: NA
D: TRBD1

CDR3: ASRERGTVNTGELF
V: TRBV5-1
size: NA
D: TRBD1

CDR3: ASSARDRGTYGYT
V: TRBV27
size: NA
D: TRBD1

CDR3: ASSFDGNEQF
V: TRBV6-5
size: NA
D: NA

CDR3: SVTGMAVSEAF
V: TRBV29-1
size: once
D: TRBD1

CDR3: ASSLLAGGFSYEQY
V: TRBV7-2
size: NA
D: TRBD2

CDR3: ASGHLSGELF
V: TRBV5-4
size: NA
D: NA

CDR3: AWSVQGRSEKLF
V: TRBV30
size: NA
D: TRBD1

CDR3: ASSNPGLEAF
V: TRBV27
size: NA
D: NA

CDR3: ASKAGVNTGELF
V: TRBV27
size: once
D: TRBD2

CDR3: ASSSVPRENTEAF
V: TRBV6-5
size: NA
D: NA

CDR3: ASRLGVDGYT
V: TRBV10-3
size: NA
D: NA

CDR3: ASSQTGGTDTQY
V: TRBV7-3
size: once
D: TRBD1

CDR3: ASSPGTGHSYEQY
V: TRBV6-5
size: once
D: TRBD1

CDR3: ASSHIAGVAYNEQF
V: TRBV5-1
size: NA
D: TRBD2

CDR3: ATQPWTGRETQY
V: TRBV2
size: NA
D: TRBD1

CDR3: ASSKGLAGTQY
V: TRBV10-1
size: NA
D: TRBD2

CDR3: ASSVAPGGGTSNEKLF
V: TRBV9
size: NA
D: NA

CDR3: ASSSPLGAGVSYEQY
V: TRBV5-8
size: NA
D: NA

CDR3: ASSVDPLGGLQETQY
V: TRBV9
size: NA
D: NA

CDR3: AWVARGAMNTEAF
V: TRBV30
size: NA
D: TRBD1

CDR3: ASSVGGTVADEQY
V: TRBV9
size: NA
D: TRBD1

CDR3: ATSDFAAGGRDEQF
V: TRBV24-1
size: NA
D: TRBD2

CDR3: ATSSVQGRAGNTIY
V: TRBV15
size: NA
D: NA

CDR3: ASSSASGEYNEQF
V: TRBV5-1
size: NA
D: TRBD2

CDR3: ASSLQGGTSGNTIY
V: TRBV11-2
size: NA
D: TRBD1

CDR3: ATSWESTDQPQH
V: TRBV15
size: many
D: NA

CDR3: ASSYSGQDQPQH
V: TRBV6-2/TRBV6-3
size: once
D: NA

CDR3: ATQGNRGLGGELF
V: TRBV6-5
size: NA
D: TRBD1

CDR3: ASSGGPPKTYEQY
V: TRBV9
size: few
D: NA

CDR3: ASSIVASASTDTQY
V: TRBV19
size: NA
D: NA

CDR3: ASSNRDSDIQY
V: TRBV5-8
size: once
D: NA

CDR3: ATLSAYEQY
V: TRBV28
size: NA
D: NA

CDR3: ASSQGGDSGYEQY
V: TRBV4-1
size: NA
D: NA

CDR3: ASSSTGDIQY
V: TRBV2
size: few
D: TRBD1

CDR3: ATSDPGHLGETQY
V: TRBV24-1
size: NA
D: NA